This passage covers 10 T cell receptor beta chains from one sample sequenced in a study of T-cell memory formation after mild COVID-19. TCRdb recomputed calls from the 5' RACE reads with MiXCR, one row per CDR3 protein. The sample lists about 400,000 distinct CDR3 sequences; roughly 18% were seen once. Sequencing was performed on PBMCs or a T cell subset sorted from them (not recorded which). The receptor source for this set is a man aged 18-30 years who had mild COVID-19 (a few samples of this study predate the infection). Cell type and time point are not known.

This clonotype occurred a few times. The chain recombines TRBV6-5 with TRBJ2-5, with D hard to call. The germline V gene encodes CDR1 MNHEY and CDR2 SVGAGI. Deletions cut 6 bases from V and 3 bases from J, with 8 bases between. The CDR3 has 12 amino acids. The CDR3 region is CASSPDEETQYF. Here the CDR3 DNA reads TGTGCCAGCAGCCCCGACGAAGAGACCCAGTACTTC.

The rearrangement uses TRBV2 and TRBJ2-3; TRBD2 agrees at 8 bases. Germline V lookup: CDR1 SNHLY, CDR2 FYNNEI. The CDR3 runs to 14 residues. V lost 10 bases to trimming and J lost 4 bases; unmatched junction nucleotides: 10. The CDR3 coding sequence is TGTGCCACAACTAGACTAGCGAACGCAGATACGCAGTATTTT. Protein product: CATTRLANADTQYF. Looking up the rest from reference TRBV2 and TRBJ2-3 gives the full variable domain: EPEVTQTPSHQVTQMGQEVILRCVPISNHLYFYWYRQILGQKVEFLVSFYNNEISEKSEIFDDQFSVERPDGSNFTLKIRSTKLEDSAMYFCATTRLANADTQYFGPGTRLTVL.

This clonotype was counted only a few times. The rearrangement uses TRBV18 and TRBJ1-2, with 8 positions matching TRBD1. Germline assignment: CDR1 KGHSH and CDR2 LQKENI. V shed 4 bases and J 2 bases; nucleotides not matched to a gene: 0. The length of the CDR3 is 13 residues. In nucleotides, the CDR3 is TGTGCCAGCTCACGACAGGGGAACTATGGCTACACCTTC. Protein sequence: CASSRQGNYGYTF.

A few counts support this clonotype. The chain is built from TRBV9 and TRBJ1-4; TRBD1 matches at 7 bases. CDR3 size: 15 residues. Germline-derived CDR1 and CDR2 are SGDLS and YYNGEE. V was clipped by 3 bases and J by 8 bases; unmatched bases: 10. In DNA, the CDR3 is TGTGCCAGCAGCGCGATCGGGACAGCTGGGGAAAAACTGTTTTTT. Translation: CASSAIGTAGEKLFF. The full variable domain, with the rest looked up from reference TRBV9 and TRBJ1-4, is DSGVTQTPKHLITATGQRVTLRCSPRSGDLSVYWYQQSLDQGLQFLIQYYNGEERAKGNILERFSAQQFPDLHSELNLSSLELGDSALYFCASSAIGTAGEKLFFGSGTQLSVL.

This clonotype was seen a few times. The gene calls are TRBV30 and TRBJ2-7; D tentatively reads TRBD1 or TRBD2 (5 bases each). Germline V gene lookup returns CDR1 GTSNPN and CDR2 SVGIG (reference sequence). Between the trimmed V and J ends, which lost 3 bases and 6 bases, there was a span of 15 bases. CDR3 length: 13 residues. As DNA, the CDR3 is TGTGCCTGGAGCAAGGGGCTTGAGGGCGAGCAGTACTTC. Translating it yields CAWSKGLEGEQYF.

This clonotype was counted between two and nine times. One base away lies a much larger clone, so this may be a sequencing read error. The chain employs TRBV9 and TRBJ2-2, with D maybe TRBD1 (6 bases). CDR1 and CDR2 (germline): SGDLS, YYNGEE. The CDR3 is 12 amino acids. The V end lost 6 bases, the J end lost 6 bases, and 9 bases lay between the germline ends. As DNA, the CDR3 is TGTGCCAGCACCCAGGGGTCCGGGGAGCTGTTTTTT. It is translated as CASTQGSGELFF.

The genes are TRBV7-6 and TRBJ2-3; 9 bases are a match to TRBD2. The germline V gene has CDR1 SGHVS and CDR2 FNYEAQ. V was clipped by 3 bases and J by 1 base; unmatched bases: 5. This CDR3 contains 16 residues. The CDR3: CASSLGGGVGTDTQYF. CDR3 DNA sequence: TGTGCCAGCAGCTTGGGCGGGGGGGTCGGCACAGATACGCAGTATTTT.

This clonotype turned up a few times. The rearrangement links TRBV6-6 to TRBJ2-1, with 7 bases matching TRBD2. V dropped 5 bases and J dropped 0; count of bases not matched to a gene: 10. Germline V lookup: CDR1 MNHNY, CDR2 SVGAGI (reference sequence). CDR3 length: 17 amino acids. The chain's CDR3 is CASSLRGGLGSYNEQFF. Written as DNA, the CDR3 is TGTGCCAGCAGTCTCCGCGGGGGACTTGGCTCCTACAATGAGCAGTTCTTC.

This clonotype was counted ten times or more. The V call is TRBV10-3, the J call TRBJ1-1; D possibly corresponds to TRBD1 (5 bases). The CDR3 sequence is 11 residues long. Deletions cut 11 bases from V and 6 bases from J, with 13 bases between. Germline CDR1 reads ENHRY; CDR2 reads SYGVKD. DNA of the CDR3: TGTGCCGTACAAGGAGGGGCTGAAGCTTTCTTT. It specifies CAVQGGAEAFF.

Many counts were recorded for this clonotype. The chain combines TRBV7-8 with TRBJ2-3; no clear D. The CDR3 sequence is 13 residues long. CDR1 is SGHVS and CDR2 is FQNEAQ in the germline V gene. Trimming took 5 bases from V and 6 from J, leaving 12 bases between them. CDR3 loop: CASSPEGRDTQYF. The DNA of the CDR3 is TGTGCCAGCAGCCCAGAAGGTCGGGATACGCAGTATTTT.